The sequence of this TCR beta chain was determined in a study of T cells in Graves' hyperthyroidism and ophthalmopathy. The J segment lost 1 base and the V segment lost 5 bases, leaving 7 bases of the junction unmatched. This CDR3 has 15 residues. Germline V gene lookup returns CDR1 SQVTM and CDR2 ANQGSEA. Using RNA transcripts as the source, TCR beta CDR3 regions were amplified. The HTBI primer set served for first-round RT-PCR of the TCR CDR3. TCRdb re-derived calls from the multiplex PCR reads in MiXCR, one entry per CDR3 protein. Here the sample spans 200,000 to 250,000 distinct CDR3 sequences, 15% to 20% being singletons. This clonotype has a handful of counts.

This clonotype was obtained from a man aged 45-60 years with Graves' hyperthyroidism. This chain links TRBV29-1 with TRBJ1-2; 10 positions agree with TRBD1. The source material was blood. The CDR3 spells CSVYTGTGDNYGYTF. CDR3 in DNA: TGCAGCGTTTACACCGGGACAGGGGATAACTATGGCTACACCTTC.